Here is one T cell receptor (beta chain) with its context. What it recognizes is unknown. These data are taken from a study of shared clonotypes between healthy human individuals. The CDR3 is made up of 16 amino acids. V was pared by 6 bases and J by 0 bases, with 15 bases between. Germline V gives CDR1 MNHNY, CDR2 SVGAGI (reference sequence). Study observations and caveats: Relative to their counterparts shared across all four donors, non-shared clonotypes exhibited diminished generation probabilities. Naive subsets tended to show greater estimated richness than memory subsets.

Profiling relied on immunoSEQ multiplex PCR, and the TCRdb table lists in-frame clones only, not all of them. This table has some 2.4 million clones, more than 85% appearing once. Donation came from healthy HIV-negative adults that had no recent acute infections or vaccinations. The specimen sequenced was naive CD4+ T cells from PBMCs. Subset in this sample: CD45RA+ positively selected. The clonotype was recovered from a man aged 18-30 years in good health. Some clones in this sample may be carry-over from other donors' samples. V and J are TRBV6-6 and TRBJ1-5; D is unclear. Written as DNA, the CDR3 is TGTGCCAGCAGCCACCGGCAGCCCGGTAGCAATCAGCCCCAGCATTTT. It specifies CASSHRQPGSNQPQHF.